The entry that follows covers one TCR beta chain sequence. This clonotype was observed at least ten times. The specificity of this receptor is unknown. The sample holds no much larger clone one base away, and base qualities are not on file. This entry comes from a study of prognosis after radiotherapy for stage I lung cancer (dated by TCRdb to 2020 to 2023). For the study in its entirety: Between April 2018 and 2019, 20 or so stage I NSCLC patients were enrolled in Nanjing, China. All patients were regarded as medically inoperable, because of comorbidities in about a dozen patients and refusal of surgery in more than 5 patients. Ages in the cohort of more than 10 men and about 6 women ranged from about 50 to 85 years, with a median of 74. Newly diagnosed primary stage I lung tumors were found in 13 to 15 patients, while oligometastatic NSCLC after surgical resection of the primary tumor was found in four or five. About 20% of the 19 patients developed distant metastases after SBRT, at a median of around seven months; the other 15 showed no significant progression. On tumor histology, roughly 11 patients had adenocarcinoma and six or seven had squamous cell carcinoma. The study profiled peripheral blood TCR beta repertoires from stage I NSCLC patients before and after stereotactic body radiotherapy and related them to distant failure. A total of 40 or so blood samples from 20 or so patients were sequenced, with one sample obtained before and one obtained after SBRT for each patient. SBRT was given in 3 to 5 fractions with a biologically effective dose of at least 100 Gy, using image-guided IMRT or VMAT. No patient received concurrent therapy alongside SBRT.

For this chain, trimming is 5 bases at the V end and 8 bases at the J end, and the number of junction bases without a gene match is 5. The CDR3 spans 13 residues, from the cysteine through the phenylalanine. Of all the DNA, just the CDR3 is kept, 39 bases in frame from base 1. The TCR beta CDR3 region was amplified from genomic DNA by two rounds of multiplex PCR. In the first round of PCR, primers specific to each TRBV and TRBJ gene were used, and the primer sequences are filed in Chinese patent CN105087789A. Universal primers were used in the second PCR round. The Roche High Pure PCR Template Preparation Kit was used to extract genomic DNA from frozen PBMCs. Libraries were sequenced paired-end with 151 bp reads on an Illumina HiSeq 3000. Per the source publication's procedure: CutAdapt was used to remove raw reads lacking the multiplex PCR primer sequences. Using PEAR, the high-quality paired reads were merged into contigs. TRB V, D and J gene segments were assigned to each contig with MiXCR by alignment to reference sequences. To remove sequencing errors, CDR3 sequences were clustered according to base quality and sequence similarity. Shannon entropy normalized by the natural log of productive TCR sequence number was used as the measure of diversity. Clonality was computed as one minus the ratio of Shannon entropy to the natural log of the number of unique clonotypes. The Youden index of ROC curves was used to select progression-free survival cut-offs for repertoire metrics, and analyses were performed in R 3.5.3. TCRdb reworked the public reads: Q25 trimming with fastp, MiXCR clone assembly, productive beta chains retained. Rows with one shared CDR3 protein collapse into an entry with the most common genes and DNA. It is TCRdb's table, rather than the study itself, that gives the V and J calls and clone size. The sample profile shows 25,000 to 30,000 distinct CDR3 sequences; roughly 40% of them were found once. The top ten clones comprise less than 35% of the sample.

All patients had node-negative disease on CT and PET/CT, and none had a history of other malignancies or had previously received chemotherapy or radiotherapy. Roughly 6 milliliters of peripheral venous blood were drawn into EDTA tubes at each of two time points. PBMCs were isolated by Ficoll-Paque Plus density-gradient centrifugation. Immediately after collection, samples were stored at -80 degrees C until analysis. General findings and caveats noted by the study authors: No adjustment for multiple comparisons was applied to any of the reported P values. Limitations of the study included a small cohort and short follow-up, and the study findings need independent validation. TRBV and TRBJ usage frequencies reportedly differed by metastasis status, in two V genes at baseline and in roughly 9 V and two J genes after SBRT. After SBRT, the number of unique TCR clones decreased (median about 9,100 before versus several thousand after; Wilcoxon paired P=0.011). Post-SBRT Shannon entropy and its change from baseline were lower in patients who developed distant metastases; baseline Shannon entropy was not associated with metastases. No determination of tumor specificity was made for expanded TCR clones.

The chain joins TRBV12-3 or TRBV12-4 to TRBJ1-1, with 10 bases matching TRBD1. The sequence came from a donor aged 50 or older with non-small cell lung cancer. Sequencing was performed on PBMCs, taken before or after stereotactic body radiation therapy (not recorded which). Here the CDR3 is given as CASSGTGAYEAFF. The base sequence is TGTGCCAGCAGTGGGACAGGGGCTTACGAAGCTTTCTTT.